These 3 T cell receptor beta chains were all obtained from the same sample, sequenced in a study of cytomegalovirus exposure and HLA in healthy donors. The PCR employed 60 Vbeta primers together with 13 Jbeta primers. TCRdb's table, derived via immunoSEQ multiplex PCR, lists solely in-frame clones and lacks some. The sample contains about 98,000 clones, around 70% of which appear only once. Sequencing was carried out using PBMCs. All receptors derive from a man aged 45-60 years in good health and CMV-seronegative.

The J gene is TRBJ2-1, the V gene TRBV5-1; 8 positions agree with TRBD2. Germline values: CDR1 SGHRS, CDR2 YFSETQ. The CDR3 totals 13 residues. The ends lost 4 bases at V and 13 bases at J; junction bases unmatched: 10. The CDR3 protein is CASSTDWSGGQFF. For the CDR3, the DNA is TGCGCCAGCAGCACGGACTGGAGCGGGGGTCAGTTCTTC. Full variable domain (outside the CDR3, taken from reference TRBV5-1 and TRBJ2-1): KAGVTQTPRYLIKTRGQQVTLSCSPISGHRSVSWYQQTPGQGLQFLFEYFSETQRNKGNFPGRFSGRQFSNSRSEMNVSTLELGDSALYLCASSTDWSGGQFFGPGTRLTVL.

The chain carries TRBV5-1 and TRBJ2-7, with 8 nucleotides matching TRBD2. Unmatched junction bases numbered 5, after V lost 4 bases and J lost 2 bases. The germline V gene encodes CDR1 SGHRS and CDR2 YFSETQ. The length of the CDR3 is 14 residues. CDR3 loop: CASSREGQTYEQYF. The CDR3 region has the DNA TGCGCCAGCAGCCGGGAGGGACAAACCTACGAGCAGTACTTC.

The chain couples TRBV7-6 to TRBJ2-3, with TRBD1 matching 7 bases. The junction had 6 bases not matched to a gene; V was cut back by 1 base and J by 2 bases. The germline CDR1 and CDR2 sequences are SGHVS and FNYEAQ. The CDR3 is made up of 16 amino acids. The CDR3 region has the DNA TGTGCCAGCAGCTTAGGACAGGGTTCCCACACAGATACGCAGTATTTT. As protein: CASSLGQGSHTDTQYF. The variable domain in full, completed from reference TRBV7-6 and TRBJ2-3, reads GAGVSQSPRYKVTKRGQDVALRCDPISGHVSLYWYRQALGQGPEFLTYFNYEAQQDKSGLPNDRFSAERPEGSISTLTIQRTEQRDSAMYRCASSLGQGSHTDTQYFGPGTRLTVL.